The 22 T cell receptor beta chains listed next were all sequenced from one sample in a study of OX40 agonist ivuxolimab in advanced cancers. This table comes from immunoSEQ multiplex PCR, and its TCRdb copy is limited to in-frame clones, with some not included. The repertoire has 20,000 to 25,000 clones, roughly 88% of them found once; the top ten carry roughly 36%. The source was CD4+ or CD8+ T cells sorted from blood, collected in a trial of the OX40 agonist ivuxolimab. Source of these receptors: an adult with an advanced solid tumor such as melanoma, head and neck, liver or kidney cancer.

This sequence joins TRBV27 and TRBJ1-1; the match to TRBD1 covers 9 bases. V shed 5 bases and J 7 bases; nucleotides not matched to a gene: 11. Per germline, CDR1 MNHEY and CDR2 SMNVEV (reference sequence). The CDR3 consists of 15 residues. As DNA, the CDR3 is TGTGCCAGCAGTCCGAAAGTCGGGACAGGGTTTGAAGCTTTCTTT. Its translation is CASSPKVGTGFEAFF.

This chain joins TRBV5-1 and TRBJ2-7; 14 positions match TRBD2. The germline V gene has CDR1 SGHRS and CDR2 YFSETQ. There are 18 residues in the CDR3. The ends lost 0 bases at V and 3 bases at J; junction bases unmatched: 8. The CDR3 DNA sequence: TGCGCCAGCAGCTTGGGACTAGCGGGAGGGCCAAAGGACTACGAGCAGTACTTC. Its protein is CASSLGLAGGPKDYEQYF. Complete variable domain (other parts from reference TRBV5-1 and TRBJ2-7): KAGVTQTPRYLIKTRGQQVTLSCSPISGHRSVSWYQQTPGQGLQFLFEYFSETQRNKGNFPGRFSGRQFSNSRSEMNVSTLELGDSALYLCASSLGLAGGPKDYEQYFGPGTRLTVT.

This chain uses TRBV14 with TRBJ2-1, with D perhaps matching TRBD2 (7 bases). The CDR3 is made up of 15 amino acids. V was shortened by 1 base and J by 10 bases, with 17 bases between the two germline ends. Germline V lookup: CDR1 SGHDN, CDR2 FVKESK. The CDR3, as DNA: TGTGCCAGCAGCCAAGGAACGGGGGGCAAGCTCGAGCAGTTCTTC. Translation: CASSQGTGGKLEQFF. Drawing the rest from reference TRBV14 and TRBJ2-1, the complete variable domain is EAGVTQFPSHSVIEKGQTVTLRCDPISGHDNLYWYRRVMGKEIKFLLHFVKESKQDESGMPNNRFLAERTGGTYSTLKVQPAELEDSGVYFCASSQGTGGKLEQFFGPGTRLTVL.

V gene TRBV29-1 combines with J gene TRBJ1-1; 7 nucleotides align to TRBD1. Germline-derived CDR1 and CDR2 are SQVTM and ANQGSEA. After removal of 5 bases from V and 3 bases from J, the junction contained 9 bases not matched to a gene. CDR3 length: 14 amino acids. Written as DNA, the CDR3 is TGCAGCGTTAGAGGCAGGGGGTTTGACACTGAAGCTTTCTTT. Protein: CSVRGRGFDTEAFF.

The chain links TRBV7-3 to TRBJ2-1; 8 bases align to TRBD2. The CDR3 length is 16 residues. V was clipped by 2 bases and J by 6 bases; unmatched bases: 9. Germline V gives CDR1 SGHTA, CDR2 FQGTGA. CDR3 sequence (DNA): TGTGCCAGCAGCTTAGAAACAAGCGGGAGTCGCAATGAGCAGTTCTTC. Its protein product is CASSLETSGSRNEQFF.

The rearrangement links TRBV7-9 to TRBJ2-3; 10 bases are a match to TRBD1. V trimming: 5 bases; J trimming: 2 bases; junction bases outside the gene matches: 4. Germline V CDR1 and CDR2: SEHNR, FQNEAQ (reference sequence). The CDR3 length is 15 residues. The CDR3 DNA reads TGTGCCAGCAGCCAGGGACAGGGGATCACAGATACGCAGTATTTT. This translates into CASSQGQGITDTQYF.

This rearrangement joins TRBV5-1 to TRBJ1-2, with D perhaps TRBD1 (5 bases). Germline-derived CDR1 and CDR2 are SGHRS and YFSETQ. The CDR3 totals 15 residues. V lost 3 bases, J lost 8 bases, and 20 bases lay in between. The CDR3: CASSSGWGTVAGYTF. The CDR3 region has the DNA TGCGCCAGCAGCTCAGGGTGGGGCACGGTAGCGGGCTACACCTTC.

The genes are TRBV9 and TRBJ2-1; 15 bases match TRBD2. This CDR3 has 18 residues. Per germline, CDR1 SGDLS and CDR2 YYNGEE. Unmatched junction bases numbered 4, after V lost 0 bases and J lost 3 bases. CDR3 loop: CASSVVGTSGGIYNEQFF. As DNA, the CDR3 is TGTGCCAGCAGCGTAGTTGGGACTAGCGGGGGGATCTACAATGAGCAGTTCTTC. Variable domain in full (rest from reference TRBV9 and TRBJ2-1): DSGVTQTPKHLITATGQRVTLRCSPRSGDLSVYWYQQSLDQGLQFLIQYYNGEERAKGNILERFSAQQFPDLHSELNLSSLELGDSALYFCASSVVGTSGGIYNEQFFGPGTRLTVL.

This sequence joins TRBV19 and TRBJ2-1; D gene unclear. The CDR3 spans 15 residues. V was trimmed by 4 bases and J by 7 bases, leaving 17 bases between them. CDR1 and CDR2 (germline): LNHDA, SQIVND (reference sequence). CDR3 amino acids: CASSTLVVGKNEQFF. The CDR3 DNA reads TGTGCCAGTAGTACGCTAGTAGTCGGAAAGAATGAGCAGTTCTTC.

The V gene is TRBV7-6, the J gene TRBJ2-7; D unresolved. Germline values: CDR1 SGHVS, CDR2 FNYEAQ. This CDR3 region has 13 residues. Trimming took 3 bases from V and 6 from J, leaving 12 bases between them. CDR3 DNA sequence: TGTGCCAGCAGCTTGTTAGGGTCGGGCGAGCAGTACTTC. It yields the protein CASSLLGSGEQYF.

The rearrangement joins TRBV30 to TRBJ2-5; no clear D gene. The CDR3 totals 14 residues. The V end lost 3 bases, the J end lost 4 bases, and 15 bases lay between the germline ends. Germline lookup yields CDR1 GTSNPN and CDR2 SVGIG (reference sequence). In DNA form, the CDR3 reads TGTGCCTGGAGCGCACTCTTCGACCTAGAGACCCAGTACTTC. Its translation: CAWSALFDLETQYF.

The chain carries TRBV11-1 and TRBJ1-4; possibly TRBD1 for D (5 bases). Germline CDR1 and CDR2: SGHAT and FQDESV (reference sequence). Deletions cut 5 bases from V and 9 bases from J, with 13 bases between. The CDR3 runs to 13 residues. The CDR3 reads CASSLSRGKKLFF. The DNA of the CDR3 is TGTGCCAGCAGCCTGAGCCGGGGGAAAAAACTGTTTTTT.

The chain uses TRBV7-8 and TRBJ1-1, with unresolved D. The germline gives CDR1 SGHVS, CDR2 FQNEAQ. The CDR3 runs 14 residues. With 4 bases removed from V and 5 bases from J, the gap between germline ends came to 14 bases. This chain's CDR3 is CASSSRGRLTEAFF. Written as DNA, the CDR3 is TGTGCCAGCAGCTCCAGAGGGAGGTTGACTGAAGCTTTCTTT.

The rearrangement joins TRBV6-6 to TRBJ2-3, with D possibly being TRBD2 (6 bases). V lost 4 bases and J lost 6, with 17 bases in between. The CDR3 runs 15 residues. The germline V gene has CDR1 MNHNY and CDR2 SVGAGI (reference sequence). The CDR3 loop is CASSFPGTGDDTQYF. CDR3 DNA sequence: TGTGCCAGCAGTTTTCCCGGGACGGGGGATGATACGCAGTATTTT.

This clone was observed a single time. The chain is built from TRBV5-4 and TRBJ2-2; 8 nucleotides agree with TRBD2. The CDR3 loop spans 16 amino acids. Germline assignment: CDR1 SGHNT and CDR2 YYREEE (reference sequence). Trimming took 3 bases from V and 7 from J; bases not matched to a gene: 11. CDR3 nucleotides: TGTGCCAGCAGCTCGGAGGGGCGGGAGGTGGGCGGGGAGCTGTTTTTT. It specifies CASSSEGREVGGELFF.

The chain joins TRBV11-2 to TRBJ1-4; D remains ambiguous. The germline CDR1 and CDR2 sequences are SGHAT and FQNNGV. The CDR3 length is 16 residues. Trimming took 1 base from V and 0 from J, leaving 9 bases between them. This CDR3 reads CASSLAGTATNEKLFF. In DNA form, the CDR3 reads TGTGCCAGCAGCTTAGCGGGCACCGCAACTAATGAAAAACTGTTTTTT.

CDR3 region: CASSGGGGRGIGELFF. CDR3 sequence (DNA): TGTGCCAGCAGCGGAGGGGGCGGCAGGGGGATCGGGGAGCTGTTTTTT. The V and J genes are TRBV5-4 and TRBJ2-2, with a weak D call TRBD1 (7 bases). V was pared by 4 bases and J by 7 bases, with 20 bases between. CDR1 and CDR2 from the germline V gene are SGHNT and YYREEE (reference sequence). The CDR3 sequence is 16 residues long. The full variable domain, rest sourced from reference TRBV5-4 and TRBJ2-2, is ETGVTQSPTHLIKTRGQQVTLRCSSQSGHNTVSWYQQALGQGPQFIFQYYREEENGRGNFPPRFSGLQFPNYSSELNVNALELDDSALYLCASSGGGGRGIGELFFGEGSRLTVL.

This chain uses TRBV30 with TRBJ2-7; D gene ambiguous. CDR1 is GTSNPN and CDR2 is SVGIG in the germline V gene (reference sequence). V lost 2 bases to trimming and J lost 5 bases, with 7 bases between them. This CDR3 region has 11 residues. The CDR3 nucleotides read TGTGCCTGGAGTCTGACCAACGAGCAGTACTTC. Translated: CAWSLTNEQYF.

The chain couples TRBV28 to TRBJ2-1, with TRBD2 identical over 10 bases. The CDR3 loop spans 17 amino acids. The V segment lost 5 bases and the J segment 6 bases; nucleotides outside the gene matches: 13. Germline values: CDR1 MDHEN, CDR2 SYDVKM. CDR3 sequence reads: CASSTWTSGAGTNEQFF. In nucleotides, the CDR3 is TGTGCCAGCAGTACCTGGACTAGCGGCGCCGGGACCAATGAGCAGTTCTTC.

J is TRBJ2-3 and V is TRBV27, with D hard to call. Trimming cost V 7 bases and J 8 bases, with 13 bases left between them. This CDR3 spans 12 amino acids. Per germline, CDR1 MNHEY and CDR2 SMNVEV (reference sequence). The CDR3 loop is CASKKSTGTQYF. Written as DNA, the CDR3 is TGTGCCAGCAAGAAGTCGACTGGTACGCAGTATTTT.

This chain links TRBV11-2 with TRBJ1-3; D call uncertain. Trimming removed 2 bases from V and 0 bases from J, with 5 bases in between. Germline lookup yields CDR1 SGHAT and CDR2 FQNNGV. The CDR3 extends over 14 amino acids. The CDR3 sequence: CASSLTFSGNTIYF. In DNA, the CDR3 is TGTGCCAGCAGCTTAACATTCTCTGGAAACACCATATATTTT.

The rearrangement uses TRBV11-2 and TRBJ1-4; D not resolved. V lost 1 base and J 7 bases, leaving 13 bases between the germline ends. Germline-derived CDR1 and CDR2 are SGHAT and FQNNGV. The CDR3 is 15 residues long. The CDR3 sequence is CASSLGGGRSEKLFF. CDR3 DNA: TGTGCCAGCAGCTTAGGAGGAGGGCGCAGTGAAAAACTGTTTTTT.